The rows below give T cell receptor beta chains drawn from one sample of a study of blood T cell repertoires in COVID-19. Produced via immunoSEQ multiplex PCR; TCRdb's table is partial and in-frame only. Here the sample spans 200,000 to 250,000 clones, over 75% being singletons. What was sequenced was peripheral blood. These receptors all come from a human donor in a cohort sampled during active COVID-19. The CDR3 runs from the conserved cysteine through the conserved F or W. D genes are given only for firm matches. Some rows have no size entry. The others give once, few or many, or a class for an expanded clone.

J gene: TRBJ2-7; V gene: TRBV7-2; clone size: -; D gene: TRBD1; CDR3 DNA: TGTGCCAGCAGTCGGACAGGGCGGATGGACGAGCAGTACTTC; CDR3 protein: CASSRTGRMDEQYF
J gene: TRBJ2-3; V gene: TRBV24-1; clone size: -; D gene: TRBD1; CDR3 DNA: TGTGCCACCAGATCCGGGACAGACCTTGGAGATACGCAGTATTTT; CDR3 protein: CATRSGTDLGDTQYF
J gene: TRBJ2-5; V gene: TRBV12-5; clone size: once; D gene: -; CDR3 DNA: TGTGCTAGTGGTTTCGAGGGCGAGACCCAGTACTTC; CDR3 protein: CASGFEGETQYF
J gene: TRBJ1-3; V gene: TRBV6-6; clone size: -; D gene: -; CDR3 DNA: TGTGCCAGCAGTTACCCAACAGGCGTCTCTGGAAACACCATATATTTT; CDR3 protein: CASSYPTGVSGNTIYF
J gene: TRBJ2-1; V gene: TRBV5-1; clone size: -; D gene: TRBD1; CDR3 DNA: TGCGCCAGCATCCCGAGGGGGGACAGGATAATTGAGCAGTTCTTC; CDR3 protein: CASIPRGDRIIEQFF
J gene: TRBJ1-1; V gene: TRBV6-1; clone size: once; D gene: -; CDR3 DNA: TGTGCCAGCAGTGAATGGGGGGGATTGGGCACTGAAGCTTTCTTT; CDR3 protein: CASSEWGGLGTEAFF
J gene: TRBJ1-6; V gene: TRBV27; clone size: -; D gene: -; CDR3 DNA: TGTGCCAGCAGGAAGGCAACGGGTAGCTCCTATAATTCACCCCTCCACTTT; CDR3 protein: CASRKATGSSYNSPLHF
J gene: TRBJ2-5; V gene: TRBV18; clone size: -; D gene: -; CDR3 DNA: TGTGCCAGCTCACGAGGGAGTGGAGAGACCCAGTACTTC; CDR3 protein: CASSRGSGETQYF
J gene: TRBJ2-3; V gene: TRBV7-2; clone size: -; D gene: TRBD1; CDR3 DNA: TGTGCCAGCAGCTCCCGAGACAGGGATAGCACAGATACGCAGTATTTT; CDR3 protein: CASSSRDRDSTDTQYF
J gene: TRBJ2-7; V gene: TRBV7-6; clone size: few; D gene: TRBD1; CDR3 DNA: TGTGCCAGCAGCGGACACGGGGACAGCACCGAGCAGTACTTC; CDR3 protein: CASSGHGDSTEQYF
J gene: TRBJ2-1; V gene: TRBV28; clone size: -; D gene: TRBD2; CDR3 DNA: TGTGCCAGCAGTTTATTGTCTAGCGGGGGCACTACGACCTACAATGAGCAGTTCTTC; CDR3 protein: CASSLLSSGGTTTYNEQFF
J gene: TRBJ2-1; V gene: TRBV4-1; clone size: many; D gene: TRBD2; CDR3 DNA: TGCGCCAGCAGCCAGGAGGGGACTAGCGGGGGGTACAATGAGCAGTTCTTC; CDR3 protein: CASSQEGTSGGYNEQFF
J gene: TRBJ2-7; V gene: TRBV29-1; clone size: -; D gene: TRBD1; CDR3 DNA: TGCAGCGTTGTCGAGATCCGACAGGGCTACGAGCAGTACTTC; CDR3 protein: CSVVEIRQGYEQYF
J gene: TRBJ2-1; V gene: TRBV5-1; clone size: few; D gene: TRBD1; CDR3 DNA: TGCGCCAGCAGTTCGGGACAGGTCGCCTACAATGAGCAGTTCTTC; CDR3 protein: CASSSGQVAYNEQFF
J gene: TRBJ2-2; V gene: TRBV6-6; clone size: -; D gene: -; CDR3 DNA: TGTGCCAGCAGTATAACGGGTCAGAGAAACACCGGGGAGCTGTTTTTT; CDR3 protein: CASSITGQRNTGELFF
J gene: TRBJ2-2; V gene: TRBV6-5; clone size: -; D gene: -; CDR3 DNA: TGTGCCAGCAGTTACGCCGACAGGAACACCGGGGAGCTGTTTTTT; CDR3 protein: CASSYADRNTGELFF
J gene: TRBJ2-7; V gene: TRBV28; clone size: -; D gene: TRBD1; CDR3 DNA: TGTGCCAGCAGAAGAGCCGGGACAGGGCCCTACGAGCAGTACTTC; CDR3 protein: CASRRAGTGPYEQYF
J gene: TRBJ2-7; V gene: TRBV30; clone size: -; D gene: TRBD1; CDR3 DNA: TGTGCCTGGAGTCCAGGACAGGATCGTGGCGAGCAGTACTTC; CDR3 protein: CAWSPGQDRGEQYF
J gene: TRBJ1-1; V gene: TRBV5-8; clone size: -; D gene: -; CDR3 DNA: TGTGCCAGCAGCCCAGGGGTCGCCACTGAAGCTTTCTTT; CDR3 protein: CASSPGVATEAFF
J gene: TRBJ1-2; V gene: TRBV28; clone size: -; D gene: -; CDR3 DNA: TGTGCCAGCAGTTCAACTTCCATTAATAACTATGGCTACACCTTC; CDR3 protein: CASSSTSINNYGYTF
J gene: TRBJ2-7; V gene: TRBV2; clone size: -; D gene: -; CDR3 DNA: TGTGCCAGCAACAGGGAAGTCGACGAGCAGTACTTC; CDR3 protein: CASNREVDEQYF
J gene: TRBJ2-6; V gene: TRBV6-4; clone size: few; D gene: TRBD1; CDR3 DNA: TGTGCCAGCAGTGATAGACAGGGCTCTGGGGCCAACGTCCTGACTTTC; CDR3 protein: CASSDRQGSGANVLTF